This T cell receptor beta chain comes out of a study of T cells in Graves' hyperthyroidism and ophthalmopathy. Germline V gives CDR1 SGHRS, CDR2 YFSETQ. CDR3 length: 12 amino acids. Trimming cost V 0 bases and J 11 bases, with 11 bases left between them. The investigators amplified TCR beta CDR3 regions from RNA transcripts. Using the HTBI primer set, a first-round RT-PCR was run on the TCR CDR3. One entry per CDR3 protein, called by TCRdb with MiXCR from the multiplex PCR reads. The repertoire holds over 90,000 distinct CDR3 sequences, with around 50% as singletons. Each diagnosis drew on symptoms, thyroxine, TRAb, thyroid ultrasound and orbital computed tomography findings. Source material for PBMCs was more than 9.5 ml fresh peripheral blood.

Sequenced material: blood. This receptor was identified in a man in his forties with Graves' hyperthyroidism. This chain joins TRBV5-1 and TRBJ2-5; a possible D gene is TRBD2 (6 bases). The CDR3 coding sequence is TGCGCCAGCAGCTTGGACGGGGGATCTCAGTACTTC. Protein sequence: CASSLDGGSQYF.